This is a list of T cell receptor beta chains from one sample in a study of control samples from healthy donors and cancer patients. Profiled with immunoSEQ multiplex PCR; TCRdb holds only in-frame clones, not every one. The sample has roughly 120,000 clones, about 87% seen once. Sample: blood. Every receptor here comes from a man aged 30 to 39 in good health. CDR3s include the opening cysteine and the closing phenylalanine or tryptophan. The D gene is left open where the match is weak. Size is omitted from some rows. Given values are once, few, many or a class for expanded clones.

J,D,V,size,DNA,CDR3
TRBJ2-5,TRBD1,TRBV24-1,-,TGTGCCACCAGTGATTTGGGGGGACAGAACCAAGAGACCCAGTACTTC,CATSDLGGQNQETQYF
TRBJ2-6,-,TRBV18,-,TGTGCCAGCTCACCTGACTCTGGGGCCAACGTCCTGACTTTC,CASSPDSGANVLTF
TRBJ1-2,-,TRBV6-5,-,TGTGCCAGCAGTTTTGATCAAGCCGGGGCCTACACCTTC,CASSFDQAGAYTF
TRBJ2-1,TRBD2,TRBV2,few,TGTGCCAGCAAAACGGGACTAGCGGGGGGTGAGCAGTTCTTC,CASKTGLAGGEQFF
TRBJ2-3,TRBD2,TRBV5-1,-,TGCGCCAGCAGCTCTCTAGCGGGTGCTCGCACAGATACGCAGTATTTT,CASSSLAGARTDTQYF
TRBJ1-1,-,TRBV10-1,-,TGCGCCAGCAGTCGCTCGGGGAACACTGAAGCTTTCTTT,CASSRSGNTEAFF
TRBJ2-1,TRBD2,TRBV9,-,TGTGCCAGCAGCGGCCAAGCGGGGGCATACAATGAGCAGTTCTTC,CASSGQAGAYNEQFF
TRBJ2-1,TRBD2,TRBV19,-,TGTGCCAGTGCAGGAGCGGGAAGCAATGAGCAGTTCTTC,CASAGAGSNEQFF
TRBJ2-2,-,TRBV27,-,TGTGCCAGCATGGGGTACACCGGGGAGCTGTTTTTT,CASMGYTGELFF
TRBJ1-5,-,TRBV12-3/TRBV12-4,-,TGTGCCAGCAGTTTAAACCGGGATCAGCCCCAGCATTTT,CASSLNRDQPQHF
TRBJ1-3,-,TRBV5-8,-,TGTGCCAGCGGACTAGACAGAAGCTCTGGAAACACCATATATTTT,CASGLDRSSGNTIYF
TRBJ1-2,TRBD1,TRBV5-5,-,TGTGCCAGCAGCTTGGGACAGGGCAGACCTTTAAACTATGGCTACACCTTC,CASSLGQGRPLNYGYTF
TRBJ2-6,-,TRBV10-2,-,TGCGCCAGCAGTGATTTCAGGGCTGGGGCCAACGTCCTGACTTTC,CASSDFRAGANVLTF
TRBJ2-1,-,TRBV7-8,-,TGTGCCAGCACCCGAGAGAGCGGGGAGCAGTTCTTC,CASTRESGEQFF
TRBJ2-5,-,TRBV2,-,TGTGCCAGCAGTGAATTCGGACTGGAAGAGACCCAGTACTTC,CASSEFGLEETQYF
TRBJ1-1,-,TRBV7-9,-,TGTGCCAGCAGCTTAGCCAGGGGTAGCACTGAAGCTTTCTTT,CASSLARGSTEAFF
TRBJ1-2,-,TRBV19,-,TGTGCCAGTAGTACTCGACAGCTCTATGGCTACACCTTC,CASSTRQLYGYTF
TRBJ1-6,-,TRBV11-2,-,TGTGCCAGCAGCTTTACGGGTCTTTCACCCCTCCACTTT,CASSFTGLSPLHF
TRBJ2-7,-,TRBV18,-,TGTGCCAGCTCTCGCAGGCTCTACGAGCAGTACTTC,CASSRRLYEQYF
TRBJ1-1,TRBD1,TRBV30,-,TGTGCCTGGAGTGTACTGTCGGACAGGGCGAGGGTGGCCGCCTTT,CAWSVLSDRARVAAF
TRBJ2-7,-,TRBV29-1,-,TGCAGCGTTGATCCCCTTGGGACAAACGAGCAGTACTTC,CSVDPLGTNEQYF
TRBJ2-3,TRBD2,TRBV10-2,-,TGCGCCAGCTCCGATCGGGGGGGGATGACGGATACGCAGTATTTT,CASSDRGGMTDTQYF
TRBJ1-1,-,TRBV29-1,-,TGCAGCGTCTCCGGAGTAGGTCCGAACACTGAAGCTTTCTTT,CSVSGVGPNTEAFF